The clone carrying this T cell receptor beta chain appeared many times. Antigen specificity is unknown. The CDR3 has 13 residues. Germline loops: CDR1 SGHRS, CDR2 YFSETQ. J was trimmed by 5 bases and V by 4 bases; bases with no gene match: 3. Primers used in a second PCR of about 7 to 11 cycles were a sample-barcoded 5' primer and a J-beta primer mix. Each CDR3 protein is one row after TCRdb ran MiXCR on the 5' RACE reads. Found here are more than 900,000 distinct CDR3 sequences, roughly 29% of them singletons; the top ten hold 10% to 13%. These data belong to a study of blood T cells in healthy people across ages. Notes on the study in general: The recorded TCR beta diversity per million T cells decreased in a roughly linear manner with age. Naive and antigen-experienced cells were not separated, limiting conclusive comparison.

The same specimen was also included in a second study, on T cells of mothers and their children.

The chain couples TRBV5-1 to TRBJ1-1; 9 bases agree with TRBD1. The clonotype comes from a woman aged 40 to 50 in good health. The material sequenced was blood. This chain's CDR3 is CASSHGTGTEAFF. The CDR3 DNA sequence: TGCGCCAGCAGCCATGGGACAGGGACTGAAGCTTTCTTT.